One sample yielded the 29 T cell receptor beta chains listed below, sequenced in a study of T cell responses to AZD1222 COVID-19 vaccine. The data were produced by immunoSEQ multiplex PCR, yet TCRdb's version contains in-frame clones alone and is incomplete. The top ten hold roughly 1.2% of the sample, which has around 150,000 clones, about nine tenths seen once. Sequencing used peripheral blood, obtained 28 days after the second AZD1222 dose. The source is an adult who received the AZD1222 COVID-19 vaccine.

The sample holds one count of this clone. The rearrangement joins TRBV19 to TRBJ2-2; 9 bases align to TRBD1. V lost 6 bases to trimming and J lost 0 bases; unmatched junction nucleotides: 5. The CDR3 is 16 amino acids. Germline-derived CDR1 and CDR2 are LNHDA and SQIVND (reference sequence). CDR3 nucleotide sequence: TGTGCCAGTAGCGAGCACAGGGGGCCGAACACCGGGGAGCTGTTTTTT. Its protein is CASSEHRGPNTGELFF.

The chain couples TRBV7-2 to TRBJ2-1; 10 nucleotides line up with TRBD2. Per germline, CDR1 SGHTA and CDR2 FQGNSA. Trimming removed 1 base from V and 8 bases from J; junction bases left unmatched: 5. The CDR3 sequence is 15 residues long. In DNA, the CDR3 is TGTGCCAGCAGCTTAGAGGCTAGCGGGAGTTATGAGCAGTTCTTC. Translation: CASSLEASGSYEQFF.

V is TRBV18 and J is TRBJ1-2; D is uncertain. Germline V lookup: CDR1 KGHSH, CDR2 LQKENI. The ends were cut back, 0 bases at V and 8 bases at J, with 19 bases in the middle. CDR3 length equals 16 residues. The CDR3 bases are TGTGCCAGCTCACCACCGGGAGCTCGTGAAACTATGGGCTACACCTTC. Its translation: CASSPPGARETMGYTF. The variable domain in full, completed from reference TRBV18 and TRBJ1-2, reads NAGVMQNPRHLVRRRGQEARLRCSPMKGHSHVYWYRQLPEEGLKFMVYLQKENIIDESGMPKERFSAEFPKEGPSILRIQQVVRGDSAAYFCASSPPGARETMGYTFGSGTRLTVV.

The J gene is TRBJ2-5, the V gene TRBV28; 8 positions match TRBD2. The CDR3 is made up of 15 amino acids. V dropped 8 bases and J dropped 5; count of bases not matched to a gene: 13. Germline CDR1 is MDHEN and CDR2 is SYDVKM. CDR3 DNA sequence: TGTGCCAGCTGCTCGGGCGGAGGCGGGAGGGAGACCCAGTACTTC. Its protein is CASCSGGGGRETQYF.

The CDR3 loop is CSARDPNEQFF. Written as DNA, the CDR3 is TGCAGTGCTAGAGACCCGAATGAGCAGTTCTTC. The chain is built from TRBV20-1 and TRBJ2-1; D remains ambiguous. V was cut by 0 bases and J by 7 bases, with 4 bases left in between. This CDR3 spans 11 amino acids. Germline V gene sequence: CDR1 DFQATT, CDR2 SNEGSKA (reference sequence).

The chain combines TRBV9 with TRBJ1-2; the D is unclear. Germline-derived CDR1 and CDR2 are SGDLS and YYNGEE. Trimming cost V 3 bases and J 4 bases, with 1 base left between them. The CDR3 is 10 amino acids. CDR3 nucleotides: TGTGCCAGCAGCGGCTATGGCTACACCTTC. Translation gives CASSGYGYTF.

The V and J genes are TRBV5-4 and TRBJ1-2; D is perhaps TRBD1 (5 bases). Trimming shortened V by 4 bases and J by 4 bases, and 11 bases separated the two germline ends. This CDR3 has 13 residues. CDR1 and CDR2 (germline): SGHNT, YYREEE (reference sequence). The CDR3 DNA is TGTGCCAGCAGCATCCGGGACGGCTATGGCTACACCTTC. Its protein is CASSIRDGYGYTF.

The V gene is TRBV3-1 (or the pseudogene TRBV3-2), the J gene TRBJ1-2; TRBD1 matches 8 bases. The V segment lost 6 bases and the J segment 3 bases; nucleotides outside the gene matches: 6. The CDR3 has 14 amino acids. CDR1 is LGHDT, CDR2 YNNKEL, per germline (reference sequence). CDR3 in amino acids: CASRHLTGDYGYTF. CDR3 nucleotide sequence: TGTGCCAGCAGACACTTGACAGGGGACTATGGCTACACCTTC.

A single count supports this clone. The rearrangement uses TRBV10-2 and TRBJ2-4, with a possible D match to TRBD2 (6 bases). V was pared by 1 base and J by 1 base, with 11 bases between. This CDR3 is 16 amino acids long. Germline CDR1 WSHSY, CDR2 SAAADI. CDR3 loop: CASSEWGESAKNIQYF. CDR3 coding DNA: TGCGCCAGCAGTGAGTGGGGGGAGTCGGCCAAAAACATTCAGTACTTC.

This chain joins TRBV5-5 and TRBJ1-6; no clear D gene. The length of the CDR3 is 16 residues. The germline gives CDR1 SGHKS, CDR2 YYEKEE (reference sequence). V lost 1 base and J 8 bases, leaving 16 bases between the germline ends. The CDR3 DNA sequence: TGTGCCAGCAGCTTGTCCCGGGAGAGGTATGATTCACCCCTCCACTTT. This encodes CASSLSRERYDSPLHF. Variable domain in full (rest from reference TRBV5-5 and TRBJ1-6): DAGVTQSPTHLIKTRGQQVTLRCSPISGHKSVSWYQQVLGQGPQFIFQYYEKEERGRGNFPDRFSARQFPNYSSELNVNALLLGDSALYLCASSLSRERYDSPLHFGNGTRLTVT.

The chain joins TRBV9 to TRBJ2-1; 9 nucleotides agree with TRBD2. The junction had 9 bases not matched to a gene; V was cut back by 0 bases and J by 8 bases. Germline assignment: CDR1 SGDLS and CDR2 YYNGEE. The CDR3 is 16 amino acids. The CDR3 DNA sequence: TGTGCCAGCAGCGTAGAATGGCAGCGGGGGGCCCATGAGCAGTTCTTC. Translating it yields CASSVEWQRGAHEQFF.

Only a few counts were recorded for this clone. The J gene is TRBJ2-1, the V gene TRBV5-1; D is unclear. The CDR3 loop spans 16 amino acids. CDR1 and CDR2 from the germline V gene are SGHRS and YFSETQ. With 0 bases removed from V and 0 bases from J, the gap between germline ends came to 10 bases. This CDR3 reads CASSLAEQSSYNEQFF. DNA of the CDR3: TGCGCCAGCAGCTTGGCCGAGCAGAGCTCCTACAATGAGCAGTTCTTC.

The V call is TRBV7-8, the J call TRBJ2-1; D remains ambiguous. The CDR3 is 11 amino acids. Trimming left V 7 bases short and J 6 bases short, with 7 bases between. Germline V CDR1 and CDR2: SGHVS, FQNEAQ. CDR3 amino acids: CASTRSNEQFF. CDR3 coding DNA: TGTGCCAGCACGCGGAGCAATGAGCAGTTCTTC.

The chain combines TRBV4-1 with TRBJ1-2; the match to TRBD1 covers 8 bases. V gave up 4 bases and J gave up 4 bases; unmatched junction bases: 11. CDR1 MGHRA and CDR2 YSYEKL come from the germline V gene. The CDR3 consists of 16 residues. CDR3 DNA sequence: TGCGCCAGCAGCCCCAGTTGGACAGGGCTACTCTATGGCTACACCTTC. Encoded protein: CASSPSWTGLLYGYTF.

The chain employs TRBV7-9 and TRBJ1-2; maybe TRBD1 (6 bases). The CDR3 is 14 residues long. Deletions cut 5 bases from V and 5 bases from J, with 15 bases between. CDR1 and CDR2 (germline): SEHNR, FQNEAQ (reference sequence). The CDR3 is CASSPATGLYGYTF. CDR3 nucleotides: TGTGCCAGCAGCCCTGCGACAGGTTTATATGGCTACACCTTC.

This sequence joins TRBV21-1 and TRBJ2-1; whether TRBD1, the table's D call, matches the DNA was not checked. TRBV21-1 is tagged as a pseudogene. There are 21 residues in the CDR3. The CDR3 protein is CASSKGSSRPGQGNLYNEQFF. The CDR3 DNA reads as TGTGCCAGCAGCAAAGGGTCAAGTCGTCCAGGCCAGGGGAACCTCTACAATGAGCAGTTCTTC.

CDR3 nucleotide sequence: TGTGCCATCAGTGCGGGGGGCAGAAATCAGCCCCAGCATTTT. This gives the protein CAISAGGRNQPQHF. The chain is built from TRBV10-3 and TRBJ1-5; possibly TRBD1 for D (6 bases). Per germline, CDR1 ENHRY and CDR2 SYGVKD. The CDR3 is 14 amino acids. V was pared by 4 bases and J by 4 bases, with 11 bases between.

The chain's CDR3 is CASSGQALNQPQHF. CDR3 nucleotides: TGTGCCAGCAGTGGACAGGCCCTAAATCAGCCCCAGCATTTT. The chain combines TRBV2 with TRBJ1-5; the D gene is possibly TRBD1 (6 bases). Deletions cut 4 bases from V and 4 bases from J, with 11 bases between. Germline V lookup: CDR1 SNHLY, CDR2 FYNNEI. This CDR3 is 14 amino acids long.

A few counts support this clone. The rearrangement joins TRBV5-1 to TRBJ2-5, with a possible D match to TRBD1 (6 bases). V was cut by 3 bases and J by 2 bases, with 11 bases left in between. This CDR3 has 14 amino acids. Germline CDR1 and CDR2: SGHRS and YFSETQ. DNA of the CDR3: TGCGCCAGCAGCTCCGGACAGCATCAAGAGACCCAGTACTTC. This gives the protein CASSSGQHQETQYF.

The chain links TRBV19 to TRBJ1-3; 10 bases are shared with TRBD1. V shed 7 bases and J 4 bases; nucleotides not matched to a gene: 7. The germline gives CDR1 LNHDA, CDR2 SQIVND (reference sequence). The CDR3 has 15 residues. The CDR3 is CASTPWDRGGNTIYF. Written as DNA, the CDR3 is TGTGCCAGTACCCCATGGGACAGGGGAGGAAACACCATATATTTT.

The V call is TRBV13, the J call TRBJ1-3, with D maybe TRBD1 (5 bases). Germline CDR1 PRHDT, CDR2 FYEKMQ (reference sequence). This CDR3 contains 18 residues. V lost 2 bases and J lost 3, with 20 bases in between. The CDR3 bases are TGTGCCAGCAGCTTAAGGGGAAAGTGGGGGGATAATGGAAACACCATATATTTT. It codes for CASSLRGKWGDNGNTIYF.

The rearrangement uses TRBV5-5 and TRBJ2-5, with a weak D call TRBD1 (5 bases). V was cut by 1 base and J by 9 bases, with 16 bases left in between. The CDR3 runs 14 residues. Germline lookup yields CDR1 SGHKS and CDR2 YYEKEE (reference sequence). In DNA, the CDR3 is TGTGCCAGCAGCTTGCCAGGGTCAGCAGTGGCCCAGTACTTC. It codes for CASSLPGSAVAQYF.

V and J are TRBV9 and TRBJ1-6; the D gene is possibly TRBD1 (6 bases). This CDR3 has 18 residues. Trimming removed 4 bases at V and 10 bases at J, with 27 bases between. Germline V gene data show CDR1 as SGDLS and CDR2 as YYNGEE. CDR3 amino acids: CASSTGAPTGWQRSPLHF. Here the CDR3 DNA reads TGTGCCAGCAGCACCGGGGCCCCAACAGGGTGGCAAAGATCACCCCTCCACTTT.

This sequence joins TRBV5-1 and TRBJ2-7; 7 bases line up with TRBD1. Germline CDR1 is SGHRS and CDR2 is YFSETQ. The CDR3 is 16 amino acids. Losses at the gene ends were 0 bases for V and 3 bases for J; bases not matched to a gene: 9. The CDR3 DNA reads TGCGCCAGCAGCTTGGCCACCGGGACAGCTCACTACGAGCAGTACTTC. This translates into CASSLATGTAHYEQYF. The variable domain in full, completed from reference TRBV5-1 and TRBJ2-7, reads KAGVTQTPRYLIKTRGQQVTLSCSPISGHRSVSWYQQTPGQGLQFLFEYFSETQRNKGNFPGRFSGRQFSNSRSEMNVSTLELGDSALYLCASSLATGTAHYEQYFGPGTRLTVT.

The chain employs TRBV3-1 (or the pseudogene TRBV3-2) and TRBJ1-6, with D uncertain. Trimming pared 1 base from V and 6 bases from J, leaving 10 bases between. CDR1 is LGHDT and CDR2 is YNNKEL in the germline V gene (reference sequence). This CDR3 is built from 15 residues. CDR3 loop: CASSQGGVFNSPLHF. For the CDR3, the DNA is TGTGCCAGCAGCCAAGGGGGAGTATTTAATTCACCCCTCCACTTT.

This sequence joins TRBV7-9 and TRBJ2-7; possible D gene TRBD1, 6 bases. Trimming removed 5 bases from V and 4 bases from J, with 18 bases in between. This CDR3 contains 15 residues. The germline V gene has CDR1 SEHNR and CDR2 FQNEAQ (reference sequence). CDR3: CASSPKRWTAYEQYF. CDR3 nucleotide sequence: TGTGCCAGCAGCCCGAAACGGTGGACAGCTTACGAGCAGTACTTC.

This chain links TRBV10-3 with TRBJ1-2, with 7 positions matching TRBD1. The CDR3 is 13 amino acids. Germline CDR1 ENHRY, CDR2 SYGVKD. With V trimmed by 9 bases and J by 0 bases, 4 bases remained unmatched. CDR3 sequence: CAITGAPNYGYTF. CDR3 DNA: TGTGCCATTACAGGGGCCCCTAACTATGGCTACACCTTC.

CDR3 in DNA: TGTGCCAGCAGCCAATCTTCAGGGGCCACTGAAGCTTTCTTT. Encoded protein: CASSQSSGATEAFF. The chain couples TRBV16 to TRBJ1-1; weak D call: TRBD1 (6 bases). V lost 0 bases, J lost 4 bases, and 9 bases lay in between. The CDR3 has 14 amino acids. CDR1 is KGHSY, CDR2 FQNENV, per germline.

V and J are TRBV5-8 and TRBJ2-1, with TRBD2 as a possible D gene (6 bases). This CDR3 spans 15 amino acids. CDR1 and CDR2 (germline): SGHTS, YDEGEE. The V gene lost 4 bases and the J gene lost 10 bases, with 21 bases spanning the gap. The CDR3 coding sequence is TGTGCCAGCAGCCCGGGACTCGCCCCCACTTGGGAGCAGTTCTTC. Translating it yields CASSPGLAPTWEQFF.